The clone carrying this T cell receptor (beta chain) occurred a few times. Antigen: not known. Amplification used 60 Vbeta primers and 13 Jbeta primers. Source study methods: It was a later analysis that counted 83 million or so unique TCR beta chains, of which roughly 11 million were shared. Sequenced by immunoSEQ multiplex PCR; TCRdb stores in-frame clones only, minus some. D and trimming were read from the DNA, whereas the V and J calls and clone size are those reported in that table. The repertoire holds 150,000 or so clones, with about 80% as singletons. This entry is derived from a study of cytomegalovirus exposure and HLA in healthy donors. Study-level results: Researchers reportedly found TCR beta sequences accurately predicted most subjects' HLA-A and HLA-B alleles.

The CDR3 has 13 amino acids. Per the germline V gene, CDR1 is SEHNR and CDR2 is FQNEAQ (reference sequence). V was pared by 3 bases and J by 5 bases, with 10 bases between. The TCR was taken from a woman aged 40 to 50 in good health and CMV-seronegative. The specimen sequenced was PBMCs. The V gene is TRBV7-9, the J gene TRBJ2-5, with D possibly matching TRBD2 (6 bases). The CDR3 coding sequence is TGTGCCAGCAGCTTCCGGGGGAGGGAGACCCAGTACTTC. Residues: CASSFRGRETQYF.